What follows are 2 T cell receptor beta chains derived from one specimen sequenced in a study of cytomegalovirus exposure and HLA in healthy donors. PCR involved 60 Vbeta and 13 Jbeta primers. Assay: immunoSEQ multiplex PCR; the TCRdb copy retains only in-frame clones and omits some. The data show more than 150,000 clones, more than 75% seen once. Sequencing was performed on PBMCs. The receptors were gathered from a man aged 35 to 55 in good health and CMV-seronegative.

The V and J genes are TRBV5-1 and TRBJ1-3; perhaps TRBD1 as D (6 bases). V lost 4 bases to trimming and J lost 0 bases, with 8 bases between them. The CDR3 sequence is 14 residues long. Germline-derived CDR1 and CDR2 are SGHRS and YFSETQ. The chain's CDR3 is CASSGDTSGNTIYF. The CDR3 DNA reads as TGCGCCAGCAGCGGGGACACCTCTGGAAACACCATATATTTT.

The CDR3 spells CASSLGQGPYNEQFF. DNA of the CDR3: TGTGCCAGCAGCTTAGGACAGGGGCCCTACAATGAGCAGTTCTTC. This chain joins TRBV13 and TRBJ2-1; 7 bases align to TRBD1. Trimming removed 0 bases from V and 2 bases from J; junction bases left unmatched: 1. From germline, CDR1 is PRHDT and CDR2 FYEKMQ (reference sequence). The CDR3 is 15 amino acids.